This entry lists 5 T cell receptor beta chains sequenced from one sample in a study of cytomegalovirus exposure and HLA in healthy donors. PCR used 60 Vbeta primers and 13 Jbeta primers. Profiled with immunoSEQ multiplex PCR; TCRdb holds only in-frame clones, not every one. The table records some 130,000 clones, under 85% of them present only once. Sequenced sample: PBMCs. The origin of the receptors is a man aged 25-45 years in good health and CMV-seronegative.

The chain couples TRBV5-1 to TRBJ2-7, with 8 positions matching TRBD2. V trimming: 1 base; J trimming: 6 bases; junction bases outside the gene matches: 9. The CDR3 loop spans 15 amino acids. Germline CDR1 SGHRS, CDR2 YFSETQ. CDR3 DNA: TGCGCCAGCAGCTTGTTAGTGGCGGGAGGCACCGAGCAGTACTTC. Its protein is CASSLLVAGGTEQYF.

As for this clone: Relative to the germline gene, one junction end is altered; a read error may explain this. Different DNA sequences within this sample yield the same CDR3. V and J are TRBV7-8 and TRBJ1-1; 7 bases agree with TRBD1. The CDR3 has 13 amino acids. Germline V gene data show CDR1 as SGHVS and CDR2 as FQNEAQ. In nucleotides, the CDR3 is TGTGCCAGCAGCCGCGACAGGGATACTGAAGCCTTCTTT. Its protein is CASSRDRDTEAFF.

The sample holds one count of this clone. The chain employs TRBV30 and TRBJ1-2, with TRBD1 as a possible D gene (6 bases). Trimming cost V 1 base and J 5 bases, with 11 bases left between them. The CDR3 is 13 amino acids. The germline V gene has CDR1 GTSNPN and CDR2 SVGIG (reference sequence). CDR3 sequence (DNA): TGTGCCTGGAGTGGAGACAGGAATTATGGCTACACCTTC. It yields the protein CAWSGDRNYGYTF.

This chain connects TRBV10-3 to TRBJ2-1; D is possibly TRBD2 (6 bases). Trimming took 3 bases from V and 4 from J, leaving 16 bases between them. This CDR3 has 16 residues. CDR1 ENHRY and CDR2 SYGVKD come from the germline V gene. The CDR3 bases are TGTGCCATCAGTGACCCCGGAGGGGTCAGATACAATGAGCAGTTCTTC. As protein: CAISDPGGVRYNEQFF.

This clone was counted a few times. The CDR3 sequence is CASSYADRLNTEAFF. In DNA form, the CDR3 reads TGTGCCAGCAGTTACGCGGACAGATTGAACACTGAAGCTTTCTTT. V gene TRBV6-5 combines with J gene TRBJ1-1, with D perhaps TRBD1 (6 bases). Germline CDR1 is MNHEY and CDR2 is SVGAGI. This CDR3 contains 15 residues. Trimming shortened V by 2 bases and J by 0 bases, and 10 bases separated the two germline ends.